The present T cell receptor (beta chain) was sequenced within a study of CD8+ T cells in alopecia areata. Study summary: Treated individuals took tofacitinib by mouth, 5 to 10 mg twice daily.

The CDR3 is made up of 17 amino acids. The germline V gene has CDR1 MDHEN and CDR2 SYDVKM. Trimming took 6 bases from V and 2 from J, leaving 17 bases between them. cDNA serving as the sequencing template came from extracted, reverse transcribed RNA. Libraries were prepared by immunoSEQ multiplex PCR; TCRdb keeps only in-frame clonotypes and omits some of them. The sample includes 130,000 to 150,000 clones, 40% to 65% of them seen just once. The chain employs TRBV28 and TRBJ2-6, with D hard to call. This TCR was recovered from a human donor with alopecia areata. Sequences were derived from CD4+ T cells sorted from blood, sampled at week 0. The CDR3 coding sequence is TGTGCCAGCAGCCGTTCTAGGGTTGGAGCTGGGGCCAACGTCCTGACTTTC. Translation gives CASSRSRVGAGANVLTF.